This is a list of T cell receptor beta chains from one sample in a study of T cell responses to AZD1222 COVID-19 vaccine. The repertoire was sequenced with immunoSEQ multiplex PCR; TCRdb's copy has only in-frame clones and lacks some. The profile shows about 97,000 clones, over 75% of them singletons. This material consisted of peripheral blood, taken on day 0 of AZD1222 vaccination. These TCRs come from an adult in good health. Each CDR3 is given with its conserved first and last residue. A D gene is named only where the DNA matches it firmly. Clone size is shown for a subset of rows, as once, few, many or a class of expanded clone.

clone_size,d_call,v_call,j_call,cdr3_nt,cdr3_aa
NA,NA,TRBV19,TRBJ2-7,TGTGCCAGTAGTATACGGGAGAACTTCTACGAGCAGTACTTC,CASSIRENFYEQYF
NA,TRBD1,TRBV28,TRBJ1-5,TGTGCCAGCAGGATGACAGGGGTGAATCAGCCCCAGCATTTT,CASRMTGVNQPQHF
few,NA,TRBV6-5,TRBJ2-7,TGTGCCAGCCGGAGGGGTTACGAGCAGTACTTC,CASRRGYEQYF
NA,NA,TRBV19,TRBJ2-2,TGTGCCAGTAGAAGCGGGTTCCCCGGGGAGCTGTTTTTT,CASRSGFPGELFF
NA,NA,TRBV10-1,TRBJ2-7,TGCGCCAGCAGTGAGTCTGGCAGAAACGAGCAGTACTTC,CASSESGRNEQYF
NA,NA,TRBV4-2,TRBJ1-5,TGTGCCAGCAGCCAAGACACGGAGAATCAGCCCCAGCATTTT,CASSQDTENQPQHF
once,NA,TRBV24-1,TRBJ1-5,TGTGCCACCAGTGATCCCCCCCCCGGGGGGAATCAGCCCCAGCATTTT,CATSDPPPGGNQPQHF
NA,TRBD1,TRBV7-6,TRBJ1-6,TGTGCCAGCAGCTTAACAGGGGGCTATTTTAATTCACCCCTCCACTTT,CASSLTGGYFNSPLHF
NA,NA,TRBV30,TRBJ2-6,TGTGCCTGGAGAGGGGGGGGAACTGGGGCCAACGTCCTGACTTTC,CAWRGGGTGANVLTF
NA,TRBD1,TRBV7-2,TRBJ1-4,TGTGCCAGCAGCTCGCGGACAGGGTTGGAAGAAAAACTGTTTTTT,CASSSRTGLEEKLFF
NA,TRBD1,TRBV7-9,TRBJ2-2,TGTGCCAGCAGCTTGACAGGGGGAGCCGGGGAGCTGTTTTTT,CASSLTGGAGELFF
NA,NA,TRBV11-2,TRBJ1-1,TGTGCCAGCAACAGTCGGGGGGGGAACACTGAAGCTTTCTTT,CASNSRGGNTEAFF
NA,NA,TRBV6-5,TRBJ2-6,TGTGCCAGCAGGTTGGACTCTGGGGCCAACGTCCTGACTTTC,CASRLDSGANVLTF
NA,TRBD2,TRBV7-8,TRBJ2-3,TGTGCCAGCAGCTTAGATTTCGGAGCGGGGGGGCCAGGCACAGATACGCAGTATTTT,CASSLDFGAGGPGTDTQYF
NA,NA,TRBV4-2,TRBJ1-5,TGTGCCAGCAGCCAAGATGGTGCGCAGCCCCAGCATTTT,CASSQDGAQPQHF
NA,NA,TRBV7-6,TRBJ1-5,TGTGCCAGCAGCCGCCGGGACAATCAGCCCCAGCATTTT,CASSRRDNQPQHF